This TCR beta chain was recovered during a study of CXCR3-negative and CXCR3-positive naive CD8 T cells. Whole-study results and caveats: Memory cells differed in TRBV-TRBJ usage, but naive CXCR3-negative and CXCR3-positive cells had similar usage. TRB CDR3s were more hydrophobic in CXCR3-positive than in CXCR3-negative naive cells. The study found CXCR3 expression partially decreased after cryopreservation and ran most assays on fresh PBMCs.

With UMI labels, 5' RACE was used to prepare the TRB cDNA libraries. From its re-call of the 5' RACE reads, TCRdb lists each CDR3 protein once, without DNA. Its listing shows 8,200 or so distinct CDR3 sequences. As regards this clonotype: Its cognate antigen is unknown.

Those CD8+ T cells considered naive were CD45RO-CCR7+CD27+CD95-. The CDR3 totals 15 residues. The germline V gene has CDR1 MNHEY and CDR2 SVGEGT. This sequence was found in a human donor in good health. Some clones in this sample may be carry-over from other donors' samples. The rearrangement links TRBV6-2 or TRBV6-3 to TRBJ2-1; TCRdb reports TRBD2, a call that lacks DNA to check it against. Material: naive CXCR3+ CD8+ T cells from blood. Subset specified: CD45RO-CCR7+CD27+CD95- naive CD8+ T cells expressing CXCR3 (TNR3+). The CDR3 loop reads CASSYIGTAPNEQFF.